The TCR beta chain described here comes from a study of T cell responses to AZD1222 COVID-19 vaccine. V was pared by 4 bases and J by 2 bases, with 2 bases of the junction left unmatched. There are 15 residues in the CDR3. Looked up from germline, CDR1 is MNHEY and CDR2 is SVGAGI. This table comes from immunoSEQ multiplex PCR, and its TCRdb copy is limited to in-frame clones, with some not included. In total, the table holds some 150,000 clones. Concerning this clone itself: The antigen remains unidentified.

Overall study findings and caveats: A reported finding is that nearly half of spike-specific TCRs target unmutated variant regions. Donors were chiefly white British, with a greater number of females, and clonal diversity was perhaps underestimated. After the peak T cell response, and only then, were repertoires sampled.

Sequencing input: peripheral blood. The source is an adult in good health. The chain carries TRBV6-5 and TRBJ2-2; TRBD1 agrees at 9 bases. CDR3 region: CASSWDRVNTGELFF. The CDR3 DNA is TGTGCCAGCAGTTGGGACAGGGTCAACACCGGGGAGCTGTTTTTT.